The 31 T cell receptor beta chains below all came from one sample that was sequenced in a study of CD8+CD57+ T cells in acquired aplastic anemia. TCR beta VDJ and CDR3 profiles were obtained from a genomic DNA template. One entry per CDR3 protein, called by TCRdb with MiXCR from the reads. The sample lists approximately 200,000 distinct CDR3 sequences; roughly 50% were seen once. Patients picked for sequencing had shown CD8+CD57+ cell expansion detected by flow cytometry. Sequenced input: sorted CD4+, CD8+, or CD8+CD57+ T cells (not recorded which) from PBMCs. The receptor set was obtained from a human donor with aplastic anemia.

This clonotype was recorded a few times. V is TRBV7-9 and J is TRBJ2-7; 8 nucleotides line up with TRBD1. Germline CDR1 reads SEHNR; CDR2 reads FQNEAQ (reference sequence). Trimming removed 3 bases from V and 0 bases from J; junction bases left unmatched: 7. The CDR3 is made up of 16 amino acids. CDR3 residues: CASSFRTGLSSYEQYF. Here the CDR3 DNA reads TGTGCCAGCAGCTTCCGGACAGGGCTGAGCTCCTACGAGCAGTACTTC.

This clonotype was observed many times. The CDR3 DNA sequence: TGCGCCAGCAGCCCCCGATTGGGGCGAACTGAAGCTTTCTTT. Encoded protein: CASSPRLGRTEAFF. This chain joins TRBV5-1 and TRBJ1-1; D is perhaps TRBD1 (5 bases). CDR3 length equals 14 residues. The germline V and J ends were trimmed by 4 bases and 5 bases, with 15 bases remaining between them. Germline CDR1 is SGHRS and CDR2 is YFSETQ.

V is TRBV20-1 and J is TRBJ2-7, with no clear D. Per germline, CDR1 DFQATT and CDR2 SNEGSKA (reference sequence). CDR3 size: 11 residues. Deletions cut 3 bases from V and 4 bases from J, with 7 bases between. CDR3 nucleotides: TGCAGTGCTAGTGTGGCTTACGAGCAGTACTTC. The encoded protein is CSASVAYEQYF.

This clonotype was detected ten times or more. J is TRBJ1-2 and V is TRBV20-1; 9 bases line up with TRBD1. V dropped 1 base and J dropped 5; count of bases not matched to a gene: 5. Looked up from germline, CDR1 is DFQATT and CDR2 is SNEGSKA (reference sequence). The length of the CDR3 is 14 residues. This CDR3 reads CSARGRDRAYGYTF. The CDR3 DNA reads TGCAGTGCTAGAGGCCGGGACAGGGCGTATGGCTACACCTTC.

This rearrangement joins TRBV10-3 to TRBJ2-1; TRBD2 agrees at 7 bases. J gave up 5 bases and V 2 bases, and 12 bases lay outside the gene matches. The CDR3 consists of 17 residues. The germline V gene encodes CDR1 ENHRY and CDR2 SYGVKD. The CDR3 protein is CAISEISLGGRNNEQFF. In nucleotides, the CDR3 is TGTGCCATCAGTGAGATCTCCCTTGGCGGGAGAAACAATGAGCAGTTCTTC.

The genes are TRBV20-1 and TRBJ2-7, with D possibly being TRBD1 or TRBD2 (5 bases each). The germline CDR1 and CDR2 sequences are DFQATT and SNEGSKA (reference sequence). The V end lost 4 bases, the J end lost 5 bases, and 12 bases lay between the germline ends. There are 12 residues in the CDR3. Written as DNA, the CDR3 is TGCAGTGCTACTTCAGGGAGCCACGAGCAGTACGTC. Translated, it gives CSATSGSHEQYV.

This sequence joins TRBV7-2 and TRBJ2-3; D ambiguous. CDR1 and CDR2 from the germline V gene are SGHTA and FQGNSA. The CDR3 is made up of 12 amino acids. V lost 6 bases, J lost 4 bases, and 8 bases lay in between. This chain's CDR3 is CASSASADTQYF. CDR3 nucleotides: TGTGCCAGCAGTGCCTCGGCAGATACGCAGTATTTT.

J is TRBJ2-2 and V is TRBV19; D unclear. There are 14 residues in the CDR3. Trimming shortened V by 6 bases and J by 0 bases, and 8 bases separated the two germline ends. Germline CDR1 LNHDA, CDR2 SQIVND (reference sequence). In nucleotides, the CDR3 is TGTGCCAGTAGGGCCAGATCGAACACCGGGGAGCTGTTTTTT. It encodes CASRARSNTGELFF.

The V and J genes are TRBV12-2 and TRBJ2-7. TRBV12-2 is listed as a pseudogene. This CDR3 comprises 15 residues. The CDR3 sequence is CASHLDVQPAYEQYF. The CDR3 DNA is TGTGCAAGTCACTTAGATGTACAGCCTGCCTACGAGCAGTACTTC.

V and J are TRBV28 and TRBJ1-1, with TRBD1 as a possible D gene (6 bases). The V and J ends lost 3 bases and 10 bases respectively, with 18 bases between them. This CDR3 spans 14 amino acids. Germline V lookup: CDR1 MDHEN, CDR2 SYDVKM. CDR3 in amino acids: CASSLGGAQGRAFF. The CDR3 DNA sequence: TGTGCCAGCAGTTTGGGAGGGGCGCAGGGGAGAGCTTTCTTT.

This clonotype came up many times. The gene calls are TRBV6-6 and TRBJ1-3; the D gene is possibly TRBD1 (5 bases). CDR1 is MNHNY and CDR2 is SVGAGI in the germline V gene (reference sequence). This CDR3 has 14 residues. The V end was cut by 2 bases, the J end by 4 bases, with 9 bases between. This CDR3 reads CASSYGAPGNTIYF. For the CDR3, the DNA is TGTGCCAGCAGTTACGGGGCACCCGGAAACACCATATATTTT.

The chain joins TRBV15 to TRBJ2-3; TRBD1 matches 9 bases. This CDR3 has 15 amino acids. V gave up 2 bases and J gave up 11 bases; unmatched junction bases: 11. Germline V gene lookup returns CDR1 LNHNV and CDR2 YYDKDF (reference sequence). In nucleotides, the CDR3 is TGTGCCACCAGCAGACCCGGGACAGGGAAGATTGAGCAGTATTTT. It specifies CATSRPGTGKIEQYF.

A remark on this clonotype: A much larger clone lies a single base off, so this may be a read error. The CDR3 DNA reads TGCGCCAGCAGCTTGTTGGGGGGCTCTGGAGACACCATATATTTT. Protein product: CASSLLGGSGDTIYF. The chain joins TRBV5-1 to TRBJ1-3; D may be TRBD1 (6 bases). This CDR3 comprises 15 residues. From germline, CDR1 is SGHRS and CDR2 YFSETQ.

This clonotype appeared a few times. The rearrangement links TRBV6-1 to TRBJ2-7; 8 bases agree with TRBD1. With 2 bases clipped from V and 5 bases from J, the junction kept 17 bases outside the gene matches. This CDR3 has 18 residues. The germline CDR1 and CDR2 sequences are MNHNS and SASEGT. In DNA, the CDR3 is TGTGCCAGCAGTGAAAACTGGTTTATAACAGGGGGTAGGAACGAGCAGTACTTC. Its protein is CASSENWFITGGRNEQYF.

This clonotype showed up just a few times. The genes are TRBV20-1 and TRBJ1-3; D gene uncertain. From germline, CDR1 is DFQATT and CDR2 SNEGSKA (reference sequence). The CDR3 covers 19 residues. V was pared by 5 bases and J by 2 bases, with 28 bases between. CDR3 bases: TGCAGTGCTCCATACCATGGGAACACTGAAGCAGGTACTGGAAACACCATATATTTT. It specifies CSAPYHGNTEAGTGNTIYF.

Comments on this clonotype: It may be a read error: a sequence one base away is much more abundant. The chain recombines TRBV3-1 with TRBJ2-7, with D possibly matching TRBD2 (6 bases). Germline values: CDR1 LGHDT, CDR2 YNNKEL (reference sequence). Trimming left V 2 bases short and J 5 bases short, with 13 bases between. CDR3 size: 14 residues. The CDR3: CASSQIGGAHEQYF. In DNA form, the CDR3 reads TGTGCCAGCAGCCAAATCGGGGGTGCCCACGAGCAGTACTTC.

The table lists this clonotype with a count of one. V gene TRBV20-1 combines with J gene TRBJ1-2; 7 bases align to TRBD1. Germline values: CDR1 DFQATT, CDR2 SNEGSKA (reference sequence). V was pared by 7 bases and J by 6 bases, with 11 bases of the junction left unmatched. This CDR3 has 13 residues. CDR3: CSGGQGDADGYTF. CDR3 in DNA: TGCAGTGGGGGGCAGGGGGACGCCGATGGCTACACCTTC.

Details on this clonotype: Because it lacks the conserved phenylalanine or tryptophan at the end, this CDR3 is likely a read error. The rearrangement uses TRBV5-1 and TRBJ2-1, with 9 bases matching TRBD2. The CDR3 has 13 residues. Germline V lookup: CDR1 SGHRS, CDR2 YFSETQ. The CDR3: CASGLAGANEQFL. The DNA for the CDR3 is TGCGCAAGCGGGTTAGCGGGGGCCAATGAGCAGTTCCTC.

This clonotype was detected a few times. Its ends do not fully match the called genes, so a read error is possible. This sequence joins TRBV2 and TRBJ1-5; TRBD1 aligns across 9 bases. Germline lookup yields CDR1 SNHLY and CDR2 FYNNEI. The CDR3 has 17 amino acids. The CDR3 is CASRGSGQGISNLPQHF. CDR3 DNA: TGTGCCAGCAGAGGTTCGGGACAGGGAATTAGCAATCTGCCCCAGCATTTT.

At least ten counts were recorded for this clonotype. The V gene is TRBV6-5, the J gene TRBJ1-5; 8 bases align to TRBD1. The V gene end was trimmed by 6 bases and the J gene end by 3 bases; junction bases not matched to a gene: 7. The CDR3 is 15 amino acids. Looked up from germline, CDR1 is MNHEY and CDR2 is SVGAGI. In DNA form, the CDR3 reads TGTGCCAGCAGCAAGGGACAGGACCTCAATCAGCCCCAGCATTTT. Its translation is CASSKGQDLNQPQHF.

A single count supports this clonotype. This CDR3 is missing its conserved last phenylalanine or tryptophan, likely due to a read error. It is unclear where the CDR3 begins or ends on the DNA, so no DNA is shown, and the CDR3 is as TCRdb lists it. This chain uses TRBV25-1 with TRBJ2-4; TRBD2 was called by the table and not checked on the DNA. The CDR3 extends over 9 residues, inclusive of both ends. CDR1 and CDR2 from the germline V gene are MGHDK and SYGVNS. CDR3 protein: CASSDHRGG.

In its sample, this clonotype was seen once. Given a much more abundant clone one base away, this may be a read error. V usage is TRBV5-5 and J usage is TRBJ1-1, with D possibly being TRBD1 (5 bases). Germline CDR1 and CDR2: SGHKS and YYEKEE (reference sequence). This CDR3 spans 13 amino acids. The V end lost 4 bases, the J end lost 8 bases, and 15 bases lay between the germline ends. The CDR3 spells CASSTGAWEEAFF. Here the CDR3 DNA reads TGTGCCAGCAGCACCGGGGCCTGGGAAGAAGCTTTCTTT.

The rearrangement links TRBV29-1 to TRBJ2-7, with D unclear. This CDR3 spans 11 amino acids. CDR1 and CDR2 (germline): SQVTM, ANQGSEA. Trimming took 2 bases from V and 4 from J, leaving 6 bases between them. The CDR3 here is CSVESNYEQYF. The CDR3 DNA reads as TGCAGCGTTGAATCAAATTACGAGCAGTACTTC.

The chain joins TRBV15 to TRBJ1-3; D is perhaps TRBD1 (5 bases). From germline, CDR1 is LNHNV and CDR2 YYDKDF (reference sequence). Trimming shortened V by 3 bases and J by 3 bases, and 9 bases separated the two germline ends. This CDR3 comprises 14 residues. The chain's CDR3 is CATSRGTVGNTIYF. The CDR3 region has the DNA TGTGCCACCAGCAGGGGGACGGTTGGAAACACCATATATTTT.

In its sample, this clonotype was seen a few times. This rearrangement joins TRBV18 to TRBJ1-4; TRBD1 agrees at 7 bases. The CDR3 loop spans 15 amino acids. V shed 3 bases, J shed 4 bases, and the junction held 5 bases outside the gene matches. Germline V CDR1 and CDR2: KGHSH, LQKENI. CDR3 DNA sequence: TGTGCCAGCTCACCGCGGGACAGTTATAATGAAAAACTGTTTTTT. Amino acid sequence: CASSPRDSYNEKLFF.

The chain recombines TRBV6-1 with TRBJ1-6; 11 bases are shared with TRBD1. V trimming: 5 bases; J trimming: 9 bases; junction bases outside the gene matches: 12. The CDR3 loop spans 17 amino acids. Germline V lookup: CDR1 MNHNS, CDR2 SASEGT. This CDR3 is CASSTSGTGGSRSPLHF. The DNA for the CDR3 is TGTGCCAGCAGTACCTCCGGGACAGGGGGTAGTCGTTCACCCCTCCACTTT.

The chain joins TRBV7-2 to TRBJ2-5; perhaps TRBD1 as D (5 bases). V shed 0 bases and J shed 0 bases, with 5 bases lying between them. The CDR3 totals 14 residues. Germline values: CDR1 SGHTA, CDR2 FQGNSA. DNA of the CDR3: TGTGCCAGCAGCTTAGCGGGGCACCAAGAGACCCAGTACTTC. Protein: CASSLAGHQETQYF.

This clonotype was recorded once. This chain uses TRBV7-3 with TRBJ2-2; D is uncertain. Germline lookup yields CDR1 SGHTA and CDR2 FQGTGA. V gave up 5 bases and J gave up 1 base, with 5 bases separating them. The length of the CDR3 is 13 residues. CDR3 bases: TGTGCCAGCAGCCCGGGGAACACCGGGGAGCTGTTTTTT. It translates to CASSPGNTGELFF.

This clonotype was seen ten or more times. The V and J genes are TRBV6-1 and TRBJ2-7; D is unclear. The V and J ends lost 7 bases and 4 bases respectively, with 11 bases between them. The germline CDR1 and CDR2 sequences are MNHNS and SASEGT. The CDR3 consists of 12 residues. The CDR3 sequence: CASKYSLYEQYF. In DNA form, the CDR3 reads TGTGCCAGCAAGTACAGCCTGTACGAGCAGTACTTC.

This clonotype was recorded many times. The CDR3 loop reads CASSGWDQNYGYTF. The CDR3 DNA reads as TGTGCCAGCAGTGGGTGGGACCAGAACTATGGCTACACCTTC. The chain uses TRBV6-1 and TRBJ1-2; D perhaps matches TRBD1 (5 bases). CDR1 MNHNS and CDR2 SASEGT come from the germline V gene. V was clipped by 4 bases and J by 2 bases, with 11 bases between them. The CDR3 sequence is 14 residues long.

V usage is TRBV10-3 and J usage is TRBJ2-3; 14 nucleotides match TRBD2. V lost 11 bases to trimming and J lost 8 bases; unmatched junction nucleotides: 9. Germline CDR1 reads ENHRY; CDR2 reads SYGVKD. The CDR3 runs to 14 residues. In nucleotides, the CDR3 is TGTGCCGGAAAGACTAGCGGGGGGGCGGGTACGCAGTATTTT. It yields the protein CAGKTSGGAGTQYF.